The rows below give T cell receptor beta chains drawn from one sample of a study of regulatory T cells in long-lasting Graves disease. TCRdb reprocessed the multiplex PCR reads via MiXCR and lists one record per CDR3 protein. The repertoire has a few hundred thousand distinct CDR3 sequences, approximately 12% of them found once; the top ten carry about 19%. The same specimen was also included in a second study, on T cells in Graves' hyperthyroidism and ophthalmopathy.

The material was peripheral blood mononuclear cells (PBMCs), obtained at new diagnosis, from a patient treated with antithyroid drugs. These receptor sequences come from a woman between 18 and 30 years old with Graves disease. CDR3s include the opening cysteine and the closing phenylalanine or tryptophan. D genes are given only for firm matches.

J gene,V gene,D gene,CDR3 protein
TRBJ2-1,TRBV7-6,TRBD2,CASSPTRLAEQFF
TRBJ2-2,TRBV12-3/TRBV12-4,NA,CASRLFWGTGELFF
TRBJ2-2,TRBV13,NA,CASVPARTGELFF
TRBJ1-4,TRBV4-1,NA,CASSQSNAAGSRGEKLFF
TRBJ2-2,TRBV6-2/TRBV6-3,NA,CASSYSGGNTGELFF
TRBJ2-5,TRBV7-2,NA,CASSLSAETQYF
TRBJ2-6,TRBV12-3/TRBV12-4,NA,CASSPLGRLSGANVLTF
TRBJ2-7,TRBV7-2,NA,CASSPGHYEQYF
TRBJ2-1,TRBV5-1,NA,CASSRQGTLSNEQFF
TRBJ2-7,TRBV28,TRBD2,CASRGGSSYEQYF
TRBJ1-1,TRBV12-3/TRBV12-4,NA,CASSFAGGAWNTEAFF
TRBJ1-5,TRBV15,NA,CATSGTSGQVSNQPQHF
TRBJ2-5,TRBV11-2,NA,CASSSGVAGSRYSVETQYF
TRBJ2-1,TRBV4-1,NA,CASSQPTVGDEQFF
TRBJ2-5,TRBV4-1,TRBD2,CASSLGESGRAGTQYF
TRBJ1-2,TRBV3-1,NA,CASSQEGGRGYGCTF
TRBJ1-4,TRBV2,NA,CASNAGTTNEKLFF
TRBJ2-1,TRBV7-2,TRBD2,CASSLIGLASYNEQFF
TRBJ2-3,TRBV2,NA,CASSPGSALLNTQYF
TRBJ2-1,TRBV3-1,NA,CASSQGVRGPYNEQFF
TRBJ2-1,TRBV12-3/TRBV12-4,NA,CASSLVRGAYNEQFF
TRBJ1-2,TRBV6-1,NA,CASSPRGGPGYGYTF
TRBJ2-6,TRBV6-5,NA,CASSYPRGSGANVLTF
TRBJ1-4,TRBV7-2,TRBD1,CASSLRTGPATNEKLFF
TRBJ1-2,TRBV5-5,TRBD1,CASSSGGDRELRGYTF
TRBJ2-1,TRBV20-1,NA,CSARVDRDLGGGGSYNEQFF
TRBJ1-1,TRBV28,TRBD1,CASSLGTGAYTEAFF
TRBJ2-5,TRBV28,NA,CASSFLGSGPGTDQETQYF
TRBJ2-5,TRBV11-2,NA,CASSSTLAQYF
TRBJ1-1,TRBV30,NA,CACVTGNTEAFF
TRBJ1-2,TRBV18,NA,CASSMGASPNYGYTF
TRBJ1-2,TRBV6-1,NA,CASSERPYYGYTF
TRBJ2-3,TRBV19,TRBD1,CASRDPGQGSDTQYF
TRBJ1-1,TRBV9,NA,CASSGRDHEAFF
TRBJ2-1,TRBV19,NA,CASASGVYNEQFF
TRBJ2-1,TRBV15,TRBD1,CATSDRGRDEQFF
TRBJ2-1,TRBV2,NA,CASLRSSYNEQFF
TRBJ1-6,TRBV5-4,NA,CASSPPQAVLAGPSPLHF
TRBJ2-1,TRBV5-6,TRBD2,CASSSRLAYSYNEQFF
TRBJ2-5,TRBV29-1,TRBD1,CSVEDRGTGGWDQETQYF
TRBJ2-1,TRBV6-9,TRBD1,CASSSRDRVLWPHGEQFF
TRBJ1-5,TRBV12-3/TRBV12-4,NA,CASSPGTKASNQPQHF
TRBJ1-2,TRBV20-1,NA,CSARFGTDDFNYGYTF
TRBJ2-6,TRBV5-4,NA,CASSFPESSGANVLTF
TRBJ2-1,TRBV29-1,TRBD2,CSGGLVVVNEQFF
TRBJ2-2,TRBV4-3,NA,CASSQDSSRRGAGSTGELFF
TRBJ1-1,TRBV12-3/TRBV12-4,NA,CASSSPPANTEAFF
TRBJ2-2,TRBV6-1,TRBD2,CASSPTSGSVTGELFF
TRBJ2-7,TRBV20-1,NA,CSARDRGRALEQYF
TRBJ2-4,TRBV7-2,NA,CASSPIPKNIQYF
TRBJ2-4,TRBV20-1,NA,CSARDVRGDIQYF
TRBJ2-3,TRBV11-2,NA,CASSLVRKTDTQYF
TRBJ1-1,TRBV6-5,NA,CASSYSQSVSRAAFF
TRBJ1-6,TRBV4-1,TRBD1,CASSRSTGGLGSPLHF